The rows below give T cell receptor beta chains drawn from one sample of a study of T-cell reconstitution after alpha-beta-depleted transplantation in children. TCRdb processed the PCR reads anew with MiXCR; each CDR3 protein has one entry. Of 580,000 or so distinct CDR3 sequences listed, around 23% are singletons. The sample was PBMCs, mostly from graft donor cells, taken 360 days after TCRalphabeta/CD19-depleted stem cell transplant. The receptors shown here come from a boy in the first two years of life who had a stem cell transplant for acute myeloid leukemia, so the T cells may come from the graft donor. Both conserved end residues are part of each CDR3. Each record gives: V gene, J gene, clone size, D gene, CDR3 DNA, CDR3 protein. The D gene is left open where the match is weak. Only part of the rows carry a size: once, few, many, or a class if the clone is expanded.

TRBV12-3/TRBV12-4	TRBJ2-1	many	-	TGTGCCAGCAGTCCAGCCAGGGACTCCTACAATGAGCAGTTCTTC	CASSPARDSYNEQFF
TRBV7-2	TRBJ1-5	many	TRBD1	TGTGCCAGCAGCCACAGGGGGAATAGCAATCAGCCCCAGCATTTT	CASSHRGNSNQPQHF
TRBV7-2	TRBJ1-1	-	-	TGTGCCAGCAGCTTTGGGGTGAGGAGGACTGAAGCTTTCTTT	CASSFGVRRTEAFF
TRBV6-5	TRBJ2-1	-	-	TGTGCCAGCAGTCCCAGACTAGTAGCCAATGAGCAGTTCTTC	CASSPRLVANEQFF
TRBV7-9	TRBJ2-3	-	TRBD2	TGTGCCAGCAGCTATAGCGGGGGTTGGATCGGTACGCAGTATTTT	CASSYSGGWIGTQYF
TRBV12-3/TRBV12-4	TRBJ2-5	few	-	TGTGCCAGCAGCCCCTATAGCGTGGGGGAGACCCAGTACTTC	CASSPYSVGETQYF
TRBV12-3/TRBV12-4	TRBJ2-2	once	-	TGTGCCAGCAGGCCGGGTCGGAGGACCGGGGAGCTGTTTTTT	CASRPGRRTGELFF
TRBV9	TRBJ2-1	-	TRBD1	TGTGCCAGCAGCGTAACCTCGGGACAGGGATACAATGAGCAGTTCTTC	CASSVTSGQGYNEQFF
TRBV12-3/TRBV12-4	TRBJ2-5	-	TRBD1	TGTGCCAGCAGCACTCCTGACAGGGCACAAGAGACCCAGTACTTC	CASSTPDRAQETQYF
TRBV20-1	TRBJ2-5	-	-	TGCAGTGCGAGACAGTCTCGGGAGACCCAGTACTTC	CSARQSRETQYF
TRBV20-1	TRBJ2-1	-	-	TGCAGTGTACGACCCCACGGGTACAATGAGCAGTTCTTC	CSVRPHGYNEQFF
TRBV20-1	TRBJ1-3	few	TRBD1	TGCAGTGCTCACCGGGGGACAGCCATATATTTT	CSAHRGTAIYF
TRBV5-5	TRBJ2-3	many	TRBD1	TGTGCCAGCAGCTCCGGGACAGGGGGCGCAGATACGCAGTATTTT	CASSSGTGGADTQYF
TRBV5-1	TRBJ2-6	many	-	TGCGCCAGCAGCTCCCCAGACTCTTCTGGGGCCAACGTCCTGACTTTC	CASSSPDSSGANVLTF
TRBV15	TRBJ1-1	few	-	TGTGCCACCAGCAGAGGCAGGGAGACAGCGAACACTGAAGCTTTCTTT	CATSRGRETANTEAFF
TRBV28	TRBJ2-5	many	-	TGTGCCACCCATTTGGGCCGGGAGGAGACCCAGTACTTC	CATHLGREETQYF
TRBV20-1	TRBJ2-3	-	-	TGCAGTGCTAGCCAGGGTCCCCTCACAGATACGCAGTATTTT	CSASQGPLTDTQYF
TRBV20-1	TRBJ1-2	few	-	TGCAGTGCTCGGACCTATGTTAACTATGGCTACACCTTC	CSARTYVNYGYTF
TRBV20-1	TRBJ2-2	-	TRBD2	TGCAGTGCCGGGGGACTAGCGGGGGGCCAAGGAGGGGAGCTGTTTTTT	CSAGGLAGGQGGELFF
TRBV6-1	TRBJ1-2	few	TRBD1	TGTGCCAGCATTGACAGGGTGGCAAACTATGGCTACACCTTC	CASIDRVANYGYTF
TRBV2	TRBJ2-7	-	TRBD2	TGTGCCAGCATTCCAACCCAAGGACTAGCGGTCTACGAGCAGTACTTC	CASIPTQGLAVYEQYF
TRBV6-5	TRBJ1-2	many	TRBD1	TGTGCCAGCAGTTACTCGGGACAGGGTAGGAATGGCTACACCTTC	CASSYSGQGRNGYTF
TRBV10-3	TRBJ1-1	once	-	TGTGCCGCGCGGGGGGCCACTGAAGCTTTCTTT	CAARGATEAFF
TRBV10-3	TRBJ1-1	few	-	TGTGCCATCAGTGACCCTGAGACCACTGAAGCTTTCTTT	CAISDPETTEAFF
TRBV12-3/TRBV12-4	TRBJ1-5	-	-	TGTGCCAGCAGTTCTAACAGTCTCTATAGCAATCAGCCCCAGCATTTT	CASSSNSLYSNQPQHF
TRBV4-2	TRBJ1-1	-	-	TGTGCCAGCAGCCATCCCCAAGGGGGGGCCGGAGAAGCTTTCTTT	CASSHPQGGAGEAFF
TRBV20-1	TRBJ2-5	many	-	TGCAGTGCTAGATGGTCAGGGCGGACCCAGTACTTC	CSARWSGRTQYF
TRBV20-1	TRBJ2-4	many	-	TGCAGTGCTAGGAAACAGACCCGGGTTGAAAACATTCAGTACTTC	CSARKQTRVENIQYF
TRBV29-1	TRBJ2-5	-	TRBD1	TGCAGCGTTCTTTACCGACAGGGCGTGGAGGAGACCCAGTACTTC	CSVLYRQGVEETQYF
TRBV6-1	TRBJ2-1	few	-	TGTGCCAGCACTCTGACCCCCGATTTAGTCTACAATGAGCAGTTCTTC	CASTLTPDLVYNEQFF
TRBV28	TRBJ2-1	many	-	TGTGCCAGCAGGGGTATTCGGGACTTCGGCGGAGATGAGCAGTTCTTC	CASRGIRDFGGDEQFF
TRBV7-2	TRBJ2-2	few	-	TGTGCCAGCAGCTCTAATGGGGCAGCGAACACCGGGGAGCTGTTTTTT	CASSSNGAANTGELFF
TRBV4-1	TRBJ2-1	-	-	TGCGCCAGCAGCCAAGGAACAGAAAGCTCCTACAATGAGCAGTTCTTC	CASSQGTESSYNEQFF
TRBV12-3/TRBV12-4	TRBJ1-6	-	TRBD1	TGTGCCAGCAGTTTAAGGGGGCATCGGGAGCGTTCACCCCTCCACTTT	CASSLRGHRERSPLHF
TRBV20-1	TRBJ2-3	many	-	TGCAGTGCTAGTCGGATATTAGCCTTGAGCACAGATACGCAGTATTTT	CSASRILALSTDTQYF
TRBV9	TRBJ1-2	-	-	TGTGCCAGCAGCCCACGGGACCTTGGCTACACCTTC	CASSPRDLGYTF
TRBV5-1	TRBJ2-5	many	-	TGCGCCAGCAGCTTGTCCCGGGACAACGGGGGCCAAGAGACCCAGTACTTC	CASSLSRDNGGQETQYF
TRBV28	TRBJ2-3	many	-	TGTGCCAGCAACTGGGGGCCGGATACGCAGTATTTT	CASNWGPDTQYF
TRBV7-2	TRBJ2-7	-	-	TGTGCCAGCAGCTGGGGGGGGCCACAGGCCACCTACGAGCAGTACTTC	CASSWGGPQATYEQYF
TRBV7-9	TRBJ1-1	-	-	TGTGCCAGCAGCCCAAGGGTCGAGGGGCGGTCTTTCTTT	CASSPRVEGRSFF
TRBV7-2	TRBJ2-3	-	TRBD1	TGTGCCAGCAGCCCGACCAGACAGGGAAGTCTCACAGATACGCAGTATTTT	CASSPTRQGSLTDTQYF
TRBV7-2	TRBJ1-5	-	-	TGTGCCAGCAGCTTAGACAGGGTGAGGCAGCCCCAGCATTTT	CASSLDRVRQPQHF
TRBV7-2	TRBJ2-3	many	-	TGTGCCAGCAGCTCCCGGGCGGGGTCAGATACGCAGTATTTT	CASSSRAGSDTQYF
TRBV7-2	TRBJ2-3	few	-	TGTGCCAGCAGCTTAATCAGCACAGATACGCAGTATTTT	CASSLISTDTQYF
TRBV4-3	TRBJ2-7	many	TRBD2	TGCGCCAGCTCCGGGACTAGCGGCTCCTACGAGCAGTACTTC	CASSGTSGSYEQYF
TRBV29-1	TRBJ2-1	few	-	TGCAGCGTTGAACCGGGGCCAATATACAATGAGCAGTTCTTC	CSVEPGPIYNEQFF
TRBV6-5	TRBJ2-5	-	TRBD2	TGTGCCAGCAGTTACTCTTCCGGGACTAGCGGATTCCGAGAGACCCAGTACTTC	CASSYSSGTSGFRETQYF
TRBV10-3	TRBJ1-2	-	TRBD1	TGTGCCATCAGGGGGACAGGGATCAACTATGGCTACACCTTC	CAIRGTGINYGYTF
TRBV18	TRBJ2-5	-	TRBD1	TGTGCCAGCTCACCGGGACAGGCGGTCTTGATGGAGACCCAGTACTTC	CASSPGQAVLMETQYF
TRBV12-3/TRBV12-4	TRBJ2-7	many	TRBD2	TGTGCCAGCAGTTCGGGACTAGCGGGGAACGAGCAGTACTTC	CASSSGLAGNEQYF
TRBV6-5	TRBJ2-2	-	-	TGTGCCAGCAGTTACTGGGGGGACGTCACCGGGGAGCTGTTTTTT	CASSYWGDVTGELFF
TRBV19	TRBJ1-5	many	TRBD1	TGTGCCAGTAGGGTAATGCAGGGGGGCCCGAGCAATCAGCCCCAGCATTTT	CASRVMQGGPSNQPQHF
TRBV6-1	TRBJ2-2	-	-	TGTGCCAGCAGTGTGGATGCCCCCGGGGAGCTGTTTTTT	CASSVDAPGELFF